These 13 T cell receptor beta chains came from one sample sequenced in a study of cytomegalovirus exposure and HLA in healthy donors. The PCR was carried out with 60 Vbeta primers and 13 Jbeta primers. This table comes from immunoSEQ multiplex PCR, and its TCRdb copy is limited to in-frame clones, with some not included. The sample lists 180,000 or so clones, 76% seen once, with around 0.71% in the top ten. Sequencing was carried out using PBMCs. The receptors stem from a female donor in good health and CMV-seronegative.

The chain joins TRBV15 to TRBJ2-3; D gene ambiguous. Germline CDR1 is LNHNV and CDR2 is YYDKDF (reference sequence). V was shortened by 0 bases and J by 6 bases, with 7 bases between the two germline ends. This CDR3 region has 13 residues. CDR3 loop: CATSRDPGDTQYF. CDR3 nucleotide sequence: TGTGCCACCAGCAGAGACCCCGGGGATACGCAGTATTTT.

This clone was found once. This chain links TRBV6-4 with TRBJ2-5; unclear D gene. The germline gives CDR1 MRHNA, CDR2 SNTAGT. V lost 5 bases to trimming and J lost 4 bases, with 11 bases between them. This CDR3 spans 13 amino acids. The CDR3 sequence is CASSKNPGETQYF. CDR3 coding DNA: TGTGCCAGCAGTAAGAACCCCGGAGAGACCCAGTACTTC.

V and J are TRBV4-2 and TRBJ2-1, with 14 bases lining up with TRBD2. The junction had 6 bases not matched to a gene; V was cut back by 4 bases and J by 7 bases. The CDR3 has 16 amino acids. Germline V gene sequence: CDR1 LGHNA, CDR2 YNFKEQ. CDR3 in DNA: TGTGCCAGCAGCCTCCGGGGACTAGCGGGGGAGAATGAGCAGTTCTTC. Protein: CASSLRGLAGENEQFF.

The genes are TRBV6-5 and TRBJ1-2, with TRBD1 identical over 9 bases. Germline V gene sequence: CDR1 MNHEY, CDR2 SVGAGI. The CDR3 sequence is 15 residues long. V gave up 5 bases and J gave up 5 bases; unmatched junction bases: 9. CDR3 sequence (DNA): TGTGCCAGCAGTCTCGGACAGGGGCAGGGTTATGGCTACACCTTC. As protein: CASSLGQGQGYGYTF.

The chain carries TRBV7-2 and TRBJ2-3, with 9 positions matching TRBD2. The trim removed 5 bases at V and 5 bases at J, leaving 11 bases unmatched. Germline V lookup: CDR1 SGHTA, CDR2 FQGNSA. This CDR3 has 16 residues. Here the CDR3 DNA reads TGTGCCAGCAGCCCGAGTGGAGCGGGAGGTCAAGATACGCAGTATTTT. Protein product: CASSPSGAGGQDTQYF.

This chain links TRBV5-1 with TRBJ2-2; D might be TRBD2 (5 bases). CDR1 SGHRS and CDR2 YFSETQ come from the germline V gene. The CDR3 contains 15 residues. V shed 4 bases and J shed 4 bases, with 14 bases lying between them. In nucleotides, the CDR3 is TGCGCCAGCAGCCCCGGCGGGTTGACCACCGGGGAGCTGTTTTTT. Amino acids: CASSPGGLTTGELFF.

This clone has only a few counts. The V call is TRBV5-1, the J call TRBJ1-3; tentative D call: TRBD1 (5 bases). V shed 0 bases and J shed 4 bases, with 14 bases lying between them. Germline V gene lookup returns CDR1 SGHRS and CDR2 YFSETQ. The CDR3 is 16 amino acids. CDR3 residues: CASSLVGTDNGNTIYF. The CDR3 DNA sequence: TGCGCCAGCAGCTTGGTCGGGACTGACAACGGAAACACCATATATTTT.

The rearrangement links TRBV6-5 to TRBJ2-7; 13 nucleotides match TRBD2. Germline CDR1 reads MNHEY; CDR2 reads SVGAGI. V lost 7 bases, J lost 6 bases, and 6 bases stayed unmatched. CDR3 size: 14 residues. The DNA for the CDR3 is TGTGCCAGCACCCGGACTAGCGGGAGTGGCGAGCAGTACTTC. It yields the protein CASTRTSGSGEQYF.

A remark on this clone: The junction departs from the called germline gene at one end, perhaps through a read error. V is TRBV7-2 and J is TRBJ2-5; weak D call: TRBD1 (5 bases). Germline V gene sequence: CDR1 SGHTA, CDR2 FQGNSA. The CDR3 loop spans 14 amino acids. The CDR3 nucleotides are TGTGCCAGCGGCTTGGCCGACAGACAAGAGACCCAGTACTTC. Its protein is CASGLADRQETQYF.

J is TRBJ1-6 and V is TRBV5-6; TRBD1 might be the D (6 bases). The ends were cut back, 0 bases at V and 8 bases at J, with 15 bases in the middle. Germline values: CDR1 SGHDT, CDR2 YYEEEE. CDR3 length: 16 amino acids. CDR3 protein: CASSLERQVYYSPLHF. The CDR3, as DNA: TGTGCCAGCAGCTTGGAGCGACAGGTATACTATTCACCCCTCCACTTT. Full variable domain (remainder filled in from reference TRBV5-6 and TRBJ1-6): DAGVTQSPTHLIKTRGQQVTLRCSPKSGHDTVSWYQQALGQGPQFIFQYYEEEERQRGNFPDRFSGHQFPNYSSELNVNALLLGDSALYLCASSLERQVYYSPLHFGNGTRLTVT.

J is TRBJ1-6 and V is TRBV5-8, with TRBD1 identical over 8 bases. The V gene end was trimmed by 4 bases and the J gene end by 9 bases; junction bases not matched to a gene: 9. CDR3 length equals 15 residues. Germline V gene lookup returns CDR1 SGHTS and CDR2 YDEGEE. CDR3 DNA sequence: TGTGCCAGCAGCACGAAGGACAGGGTCGGTTCACCCCTCCACTTT. It codes for CASSTKDRVGSPLHF.

The chain carries TRBV7-2 and TRBJ2-1; D gene ambiguous. The CDR3 is made up of 15 amino acids. Germline lookup yields CDR1 SGHTA and CDR2 FQGNSA. Trimming removed 4 bases from V and 0 bases from J, with 10 bases in between. The CDR3 nucleotides read TGTGCCAGCAGCTCCGCAAGGAGCTCCTACAATGAGCAGTTCTTC. Translated, it gives CASSSARSSYNEQFF.

This chain connects TRBV10-2 to TRBJ2-1; 8 nucleotides line up with TRBD2. Germline CDR1 reads WSHSY; CDR2 reads SAAADI. The CDR3 spans 14 residues. The V gene end was trimmed by 7 bases and the J gene end by 3 bases; junction bases not matched to a gene: 5. CDR3 DNA sequence: TGCGCCAGCACGGGGCGGGGGGACTACAATGAGCAGTTCTTC. This sequence encodes CASTGRGDYNEQFF.